Listed below are T cell receptor beta chains from one sample, sequenced in a study of blood T cell repertoires in COVID-19. This table comes from immunoSEQ multiplex PCR, and its TCRdb copy is limited to in-frame clones, with some not included. This table has hundreds of thousands of clones, approximately 87% appearing once. Source material: peripheral blood. These receptors all stem from a woman aged 45 to 65 with COVID-19, enrolled during active disease. Each CDR3 is given with its conserved first and last residue. Each record gives: J gene, clone size, D gene, V gene, CDR3 protein, CDR3 DNA. A D gene is named only where the DNA matches it firmly. Expanded clones are given a class, and other clones once, few, many or no size at all.

>TRBJ2-4|-|TRBD1|TRBV28
CASRDRMGIQYF
TGTGCCAGTAGGGACAGGATGGGCATTCAGTACTTC
>TRBJ2-1|-|TRBD1|TRBV6-6
CASSLITGTGSYNEQFF
TGTGCCAGCAGTCTTATTACCGGGACAGGCAGTTACAATGAGCAGTTCTTC
>TRBJ2-7|-|-|TRBV4-1
CASSGRGIGSYEQYF
TGCGCCAGCAGCGGGAGAGGGATAGGATCCTACGAGCAGTACTTC
>TRBJ2-2|-|-|TRBV11-2
CASSLDSPAGELFF
TGTGCCAGCAGCTTGGACAGCCCCGCCGGGGAGCTGTTTTTT
>TRBJ2-4|few|TRBD1|TRBV28
CASSPGQGGFQYF
TGTGCCAGCAGCCCGGGACAGGGTGGCTTTCAGTACTTC
>TRBJ2-1|-|-|TRBV11-3
CASSFSLHNEQFF
TGTGCCAGCAGCTTTAGCCTACACAATGAGCAGTTCTTC
>TRBJ2-2|-|TRBD1|TRBV5-5
CATAHRGQTGELFF
TGTGCCACCGCCCACAGGGGGCAAACCGGGGAGCTGTTTTTT
>TRBJ2-1|-|-|TRBV6-5
CASSYGQTYNEQFF
TGTGCCAGCAGTTATGGACAGACCTACAATGAGCAGTTCTTC
>TRBJ2-1|-|-|TRBV5-1
CASSFTWETGNEQFF
TGCGCCAGCAGCTTTACGTGGGAGACTGGGAATGAGCAGTTCTTC
>TRBJ1-2|-|-|TRBV4-1
CASSLPYGYTF
TGCGCCAGCAGTCTCCCCTATGGCTACACCTTC
>TRBJ1-2|-|-|TRBV7-9
CASSAGVNGYTF
TGTGCCAGCAGCGCGGGGGTGAATGGCTACACCTTC
>TRBJ1-4|-|-|TRBV11-3
CASSSLVNQKLFF
TGTGCCAGCAGCTCCCTAGTAAACCAAAAACTGTTTTTT
>TRBJ1-3|-|-|TRBV5-1
CASSVGQSGSGNTIYF
TGCGCCAGCAGCGTCGGACAGTCTGGCTCTGGAAACACCATATATTTT
>TRBJ1-3|once|-|TRBV19
CASSKMSGNTIYF
TGTGCCAGTAGTAAGATGAGTGGAAACACCATATATTTT
>TRBJ2-5|-|TRBD1|TRBV11-3
CASSFTQGQPQETQYF
TGTGCCAGCAGCTTTACCCAGGGACAGCCCCAAGAGACCCAGTACTTC
>TRBJ2-5|-|-|TRBV12-3/TRBV12-4
CASSSGETQYF
TGTGCCAGCAGTTCGGGGGAGACCCAGTACTTC
>TRBJ1-2|-|-|TRBV19
CASSIVSGQGNYGYTF
TGTGCCAGTAGTATAGTAAGTGGGCAGGGGAACTATGGCTACACCTTC
>TRBJ1-1|-|-|TRBV2
CASHRISGTEAFF
TGTGCCAGCCACAGAATTTCCGGCACTGAAGCTTTCTTT
>TRBJ1-1|-|-|TRBV20-1
CSASVRENTEAFF
TGCAGTGCTAGTGTCAGGGAAAACACTGAAGCTTTCTTT
>TRBJ2-1|-|TRBD2|TRBV24-1
CATAAGGGYEQFF
TGTGCCACCGCAGCGGGAGGGGGGTATGAGCAGTTCTTC
>TRBJ1-5|-|TRBD1|TRBV30
CAFSTGPNQPQHF
TGTGCCTTCTCGACAGGGCCGAATCAGCCCCAGCATTTT
>TRBJ2-1|-|TRBD2|TRBV7-9
CASSPRTSGSYEQFF
TGTGCCAGCAGCCCCCGGACTAGCGGGAGCTATGAGCAGTTCTTC
>TRBJ2-1|-|TRBD2|TRBV14
CASSQPLLAGSYNEQFF
TGTGCCAGCAGCCAACCGTTACTAGCGGGATCCTACAATGAGCAGTTCTTC
>TRBJ1-6|once|-|TRBV6-5
CASSYSVLSGSPLHF
TGTGCCAGCAGTTACTCGGTACTTTCCGGGTCACCCCTCCACTTT
>TRBJ1-2|-|-|TRBV11-2
CASSSGHYGYTF
TGTGCCAGCAGCTCGGGACATTATGGCTACACCTTC
>TRBJ2-2|-|TRBD2|TRBV11-2
CASSQLAGATGELFF
TGTGCCAGCAGCCAACTAGCGGGAGCTACCGGGGAGCTGTTTTTT
>TRBJ1-5|-|-|TRBV7-2
CASSLTGPGQPQHF
TGTGCCAGCAGCTTAACAGGTCCCGGTCAGCCCCAGCATTTT
>TRBJ2-1|-|TRBD2|TRBV18
CASSPPGLAGYNEQFF
TGTGCCAGCTCACCACCGGGACTAGCGGGCTACAATGAGCAGTTCTTC
>TRBJ2-1|-|TRBD1|TRBV19
CASSDRVKHNEQFF
TGTGCCAGTAGCGACAGGGTGAAACACAATGAGCAGTTCTTC
>TRBJ2-4|once|TRBD1|TRBV11-2
CASSLGTWDSLAKNIQYF
TGTGCCAGCAGCTTAGGGACCTGGGACAGCCTAGCCAAAAACATTCAGTACTTC
>TRBJ2-7|-|-|TRBV24-1
CATSDAQAGRIYEQYF
TGTGCCACCAGTGATGCGCAGGCGGGGCGCATCTACGAGCAGTACTTC
>TRBJ2-7|-|TRBD1|TRBV3-1/TRBV3-2
CASSQGTGAEQYF
TGTGCCAGCAGCCAGGGGACAGGGGCCGAGCAGTACTTC
>TRBJ1-1|-|-|TRBV7-2
CASSTRGGTEAFF
TGTGCCAGCAGCACCAGGGGTGGAACTGAAGCTTTCTTT
>TRBJ1-2|-|-|TRBV6-2/TRBV6-3
CASSSRQGNYGYTF
TGTGCCAGCAGTAGCCGCCAGGGGAACTATGGCTACACCTTC
>TRBJ2-5|-|-|TRBV18
CASSPDSSLQYF
TGTGCCAGCTCACCCGACAGTTCCCTCCAGTACTTC
>TRBJ2-2|-|-|TRBV10-3
CAISVYMSGELFF
TGTGCCATCAGTGTTTATATGTCTGGGGAGCTGTTTTTT
>TRBJ1-1|-|-|TRBV6-5
CASSYSRTRGNTEAFF
TGTGCCAGCAGTTACTCTAGGACACGAGGGAACACTGAAGCTTTCTTT
>TRBJ2-1|-|TRBD1|TRBV14
CASSQQLGTGNNEQFF
TGTGCCAGCAGCCAACAACTCGGGACAGGAAACAATGAGCAGTTCTTC
>TRBJ1-6|few|TRBD1|TRBV11-2
CASPSGTGDSPLHF
TGTGCCAGCCCTTCCGGGACAGGGGATTCACCCCTCCACTTT
>TRBJ2-5|-|TRBD1|TRBV5-1
CASSSGQGGETQYF
TGCGCCAGCAGCTCCGGACAGGGCGGAGAGACCCAGTACTTC
>TRBJ2-7|-|-|TRBV7-9
CASSLSSYEQYF
TGTGCCAGCAGCTTGAGCTCCTACGAGCAGTACTTC
>TRBJ2-1|once|TRBD2|TRBV7-3
CASSEVAGAVGNEQFF
TGTGCCAGCAGCGAGGTAGCGGGAGCGGTGGGCAATGAGCAGTTCTTC
>TRBJ2-4|-|-|TRBV9
CASSVDGGSRNIQYF
TGTGCCAGCAGCGTAGATGGGGGGTCTCGGAACATTCAGTACTTC
>TRBJ1-5|-|-|TRBV18
CASSPRRAGSNQPQHF
TGTGCCAGCTCACCACGCCGGGCAGGGAGCAATCAGCCCCAGCATTTT
>TRBJ2-1|-|TRBD2|TRBV27
CASSLETSGSNEQFF
TGTGCCAGCAGTTTAGAGACTAGCGGGAGCAATGAGCAGTTCTTC
>TRBJ2-7|-|-|TRBV7-9
CASSHPNRRDEQYF
TGTGCCAGCAGCCACCCAAACAGACGCGACGAGCAGTACTTC
>TRBJ1-5|-|-|TRBV14
CASSQGLLQPQHF
TGTGCCAGCAGCCAGGGACTTCTTCAGCCCCAGCATTTT
>TRBJ2-1|few|TRBD2|TRBV6-5
CASNLVAGGDEQFF
TGTGCCAGCAATCTAGTAGCGGGAGGGGACGAGCAGTTCTTC
>TRBJ1-2|-|TRBD1|TRBV20-1
CSAGQGTKRNF
TGCAGTGCTGGACAGGGAACCAAGCGAAACTTC
>TRBJ1-5|-|-|TRBV18
CASSPPGGSNQPQHF
TGTGCCAGCTCACCACCGGGGGGAAGCAATCAGCCCCAGCATTTT
>TRBJ1-1|-|-|TRBV28
CASSLTGPNTEAFF
TGTGCCAGCAGTTTAACAGGGCCGAACACTGAAGCTTTCTTT
>TRBJ2-1|-|-|TRBV19
CATLGPNYNEQFF
TGTGCCACACTGGGGCCAAACTACAATGAGCAGTTCTTC
>TRBJ2-7|few|TRBD2|TRBV4-1
CASSRGLDPYEQYF
TGCGCCAGCAGCCGGGGACTAGATCCCTACGAGCAGTACTTC
>TRBJ2-4|-|-|TRBV25-1
CASSLRENIQYF
TGTGCCAGCAGTCTGAGGGAAAACATTCAGTACTTC